The T cell receptor beta chain described here comes from a study of PD-L1 blockade in urothelial cancer. Profiling relied on immunoSEQ multiplex PCR, and the TCRdb table lists in-frame clones only, not all of them. The sample gives 85,000 to 95,000 clones, around 90% of which show up once; 1.6% is in the top ten. This clone appeared once. The sample's time point: pretreatment peripheral blood. Patients each gave 1 to 8 samples, pretreatment and on-treatment. The CDR3 covers 16 residues. CDR1 is LGHNA and CDR2 is YNFKEQ in the germline V gene. V lost 2 bases to trimming and J lost 9 bases, with 20 bases between them.

The rearrangement uses TRBV4-2 and TRBJ2-1; a possible D gene is TRBD2 (5 bases). This receptor was obtained from a man between 60 and 75 years old with urothelial cancer. The sample consisted of PBMCs, taken around atezolizumab (anti-PD-L1) treatment. CDR3 sequence (DNA): TGTGCCAGCAGCCAACGGATTCGAGAGGGTCTAGGTGAGCAGTTCTTC. Its translation: CASSQRIREGLGEQFF.